The clone carrying this T cell receptor (beta chain) occurred many times. What it binds is unknown. These data belong to a study of neurological immune-mediated disorders. From 2 million PBMCs stored at -80 C, the unsorted libraries were generated. Study findings and constraints: HTLV-1-associated myelopathy ranked highest for TCR clonal expansion and multiple sclerosis lowest, beneath healthy controls. The absence of any CDR3 amino acid sequence shared by expanded clones across subjects suggests that repertoires were private in all groups.

From the 5' RACE reads, TCRdb called clonotypes with MiXCR, one entry per CDR3 protein. Found here are approximately 50,000 distinct CDR3 sequences, around 4% of them singletons; the top ten hold approximately 5.9%. Sample: PBMCs. The TCR originated in a man aged 60-69 years with multiple sclerosis.

This chain's CDR3 is CATSKQGRTETQYF. The CDR3 nucleotides read TGTGCCACCAGCAAACAGGGGCGGACGGAGACCCAGTACTTC. The chain employs TRBV15 and TRBJ2-5; 7 bases line up with TRBD1. The CDR3 length is 14 residues. V shed 4 bases, J shed 5 bases, and the junction held 7 bases outside the gene matches. The germline V gene has CDR1 LNHNV and CDR2 YYDKDF (reference sequence).